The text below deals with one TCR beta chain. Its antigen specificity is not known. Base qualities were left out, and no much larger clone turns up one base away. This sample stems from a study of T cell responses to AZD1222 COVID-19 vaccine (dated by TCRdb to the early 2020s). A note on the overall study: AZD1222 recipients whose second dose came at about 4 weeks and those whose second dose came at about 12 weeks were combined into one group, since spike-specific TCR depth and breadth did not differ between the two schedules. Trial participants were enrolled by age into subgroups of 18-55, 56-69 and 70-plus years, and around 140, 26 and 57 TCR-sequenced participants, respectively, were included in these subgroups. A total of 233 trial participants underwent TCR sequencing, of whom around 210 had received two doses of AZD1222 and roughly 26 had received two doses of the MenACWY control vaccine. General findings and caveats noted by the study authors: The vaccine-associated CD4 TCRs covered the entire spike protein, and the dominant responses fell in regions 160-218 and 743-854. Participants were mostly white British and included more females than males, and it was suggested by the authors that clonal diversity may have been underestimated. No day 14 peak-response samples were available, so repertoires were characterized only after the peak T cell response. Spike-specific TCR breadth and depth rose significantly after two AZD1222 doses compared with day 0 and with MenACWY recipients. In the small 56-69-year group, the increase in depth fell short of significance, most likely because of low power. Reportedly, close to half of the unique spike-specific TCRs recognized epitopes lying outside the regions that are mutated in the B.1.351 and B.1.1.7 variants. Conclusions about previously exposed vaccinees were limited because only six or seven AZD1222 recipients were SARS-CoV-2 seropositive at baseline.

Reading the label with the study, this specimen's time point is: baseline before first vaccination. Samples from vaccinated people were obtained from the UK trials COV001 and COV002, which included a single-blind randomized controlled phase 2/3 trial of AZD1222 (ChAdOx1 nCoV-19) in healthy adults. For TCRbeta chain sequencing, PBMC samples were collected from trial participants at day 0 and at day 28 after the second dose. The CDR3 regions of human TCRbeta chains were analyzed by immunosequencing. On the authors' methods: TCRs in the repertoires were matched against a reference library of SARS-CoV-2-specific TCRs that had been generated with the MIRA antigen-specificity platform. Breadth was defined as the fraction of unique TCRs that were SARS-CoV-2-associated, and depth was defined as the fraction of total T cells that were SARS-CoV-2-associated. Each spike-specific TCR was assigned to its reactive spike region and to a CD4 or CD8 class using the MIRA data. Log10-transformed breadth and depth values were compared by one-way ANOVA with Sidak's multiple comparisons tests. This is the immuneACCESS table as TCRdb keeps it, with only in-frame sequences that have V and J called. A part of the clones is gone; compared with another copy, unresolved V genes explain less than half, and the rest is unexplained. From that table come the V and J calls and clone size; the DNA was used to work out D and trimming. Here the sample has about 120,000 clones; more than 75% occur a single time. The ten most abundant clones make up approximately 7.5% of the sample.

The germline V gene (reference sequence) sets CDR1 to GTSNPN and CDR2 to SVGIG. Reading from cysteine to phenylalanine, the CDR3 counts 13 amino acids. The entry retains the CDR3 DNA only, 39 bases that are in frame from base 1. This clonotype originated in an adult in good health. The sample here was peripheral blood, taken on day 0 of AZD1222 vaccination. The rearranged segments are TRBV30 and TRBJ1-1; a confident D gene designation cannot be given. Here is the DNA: TGTGTCCCTGGGGATCCCCCGAACACTGAAGCTTTCTTT. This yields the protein CVPGDPPNTEAFF. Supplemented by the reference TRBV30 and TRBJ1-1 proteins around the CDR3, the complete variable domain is SQTIHQWPATLVQPVGSPLSLECTVEGTSNPNLYWYRQAAGRGLQLLFYSVGIGQISSEVPQNLSASRPQDRQFILSSKKLLLSDSGFYLCVPGDPPNTEAFFGQGTRLTVV.